The source of this TCR beta chain is a study of cytomegalovirus exposure and HLA in healthy donors. Broader study findings: Among TCR sequences, most were rare, though some public TCRs appeared in many donors. Trimming of TCR beta V- and J-genes showed a link, identified in a later analysis, to a missense DCLRE1C variant.

Regarding this clone: Its antigen is still unknown.

13 Jbeta primers and 60 Vbeta primers were used for the PCR. Method: immunoSEQ multiplex PCR; TCRdb's copy keeps in-frame clones and lacks some. The data hold over 100,000 clones, with 82% observed a single time. Sequencing was carried out using PBMCs. This sequence was found in a woman between 45 and 60 years old in good health and CMV-seropositive.

CDR3 protein: CASSVEGRGFNSPLHF. The CDR3 DNA follows: TGTGCCAGCAGCGTAGAGGGCAGGGGCTTTAATTCACCCCTCCACTTT. J is TRBJ1-6 and V is TRBV9; possible D gene TRBD1, 6 bases. CDR1 and CDR2 (germline): SGDLS, YYNGEE. V was pared by 0 bases and J by 6 bases, with 13 bases between. This CDR3 region has 16 residues.